Detailed here is one TCR beta chain. Its antigen is still unknown. The entry originates in a study of CD8+CD57+ T cells in acquired aplastic anemia. Findings and caveats of the study: A set of twenty-nine CD8+ CDR3 sequences was shared between patients and controls, and these sequences appeared highly expressed in patients.

CDR1 and CDR2 from the germline V gene are SGHDT and YYEEEE. The CDR3 is 15 amino acids. V lost 8 bases and J lost 2; bases outside the gene matches: 9. TCR beta VDJ and CDR3 were profiled, and genomic DNA was the template. TCRdb reprocessed the reads with MiXCR, giving one entry per CDR3 protein. The sample has 95,000 to 120,000 distinct CDR3 sequences; around 49% are singletons. Sequenced input: sorted CD4+, CD8+, or CD8+CD57+ T cells (not recorded which) from PBMCs. This rearrangement joins TRBV5-6 to TRBJ2-5; 10 nucleotides match TRBD1. The TCR comes from a human donor in good health, serving as a control. The CDR3 nucleotides are TGTGCCAGGATAGACCGGGACAGGGGACAAGAGACCCAGTACTTC. Translated, it gives CARIDRDRGQETQYF.